This entry features one TCR beta chain sequence. These data originate in a study of blood T cell repertoires in COVID-19. CDR3 length: 16 amino acids. Per the germline V gene, CDR1 is SGHTA and CDR2 is FQGTGA. Losses at the gene ends were 1 base for V and 3 bases for J; bases not matched to a gene: 4. Profiling relied on immunoSEQ multiplex PCR, and the TCRdb table lists in-frame clones only, not all of them. The sample consists of under 300,000 clones, approximately 90% of them appearing once. This TCR derives from a woman in her sixties in a cohort exposed to, infected with or recovered from COVID-19 (not recorded which). V is TRBV7-3 and J is TRBJ2-1, with 9 nucleotides matching TRBD2. Material: PBMCs or T cells enriched from blood (not recorded which). The CDR3 coding sequence is TGTGCCAGCAGCTTAATGGCTAGCGGGATCTACAATGAGCAGTTCTTC. Translating it yields CASSLMASGIYNEQFF.